One and the same sample provided the 28 T cell receptor beta chains below, sequenced in a study of blood T cell repertoires in COVID-19. Measured with immunoSEQ multiplex PCR; TCRdb has only the in-frame clones, and not every one. There are around 200,000 clones in the sample; approximately 88% occur only once, and about 6.7% lies in the top ten. The specimen was peripheral blood. The source is a middle-aged man with acute or convalescent COVID-19.

The chain is built from TRBV28 and TRBJ1-1, with D possibly being TRBD1 (5 bases). V gave up 2 bases and J gave up 9 bases, with 16 bases separating them. The CDR3 is 14 amino acids. Germline V gene lookup returns CDR1 MDHEN and CDR2 SYDVKM. DNA of the CDR3: TGTGCCAGCAGTTTAGTCACGGGCGGGGCAAAAGCTTTCTTT. It is translated as CASSLVTGGAKAFF.

This chain uses TRBV3-1 (or the pseudogene TRBV3-2) with TRBJ1-1, with 8 bases lining up with TRBD1. V was pared by 7 bases and J by 1 base, with 11 bases of the junction left unmatched. CDR3 length: 16 residues. In germline, CDR1 is LGHDT, CDR2 YNNKEL (reference sequence). The CDR3 DNA sequence: TGTGCCAGCACCCCAGGGGGCCCCGGAGGGAACACTGAAGCTTTCTTT. Protein: CASTPGGPGGNTEAFF.

The gene calls are TRBV7-9 and TRBJ1-3, with a possible D match to TRBD1 (6 bases). Per germline, CDR1 SEHNR and CDR2 FQNEAQ (reference sequence). V lost 7 bases and J 0 bases, leaving 16 bases between the germline ends. CDR3 length: 16 residues. The CDR3 nucleotides are TGTGCCAGCACCTTCGGACAGAAGAGCTCTGGAAACACCATATATTTT. Translating gives CASTFGQKSSGNTIYF.

This chain joins TRBV2 and TRBJ1-3, with TRBD1 as a possible D gene (5 bases). V lost 11 bases to trimming and J lost 1 base, with 21 bases between them. The CDR3 consists of 16 residues. Germline V gives CDR1 SNHLY, CDR2 FYNNEI. The CDR3 spells CASYRGVALSGNTIYF. In DNA, the CDR3 is TGTGCCTCCTATCGGGGGGTTGCCCTTTCTGGAAACACCATATATTTT. The entire variable domain, with the rest obtained from reference TRBV2 and TRBJ1-3, is as follows: EPEVTQTPSHQVTQMGQEVILRCVPISNHLYFYWYRQILGQKVEFLVSFYNNEISEKSEIFDDQFSVERPDGSNFTLKIRSTKLEDSAMYFCASYRGVALSGNTIYFGEGSWLTVV.

The chain has TRBV4-3 and TRBJ2-7; perhaps TRBD2 as D (5 bases). The germline gives CDR1 LGHNA, CDR2 YSLEER. The CDR3 consists of 14 residues. The germline V and J ends were trimmed by 5 bases and 2 bases, with 13 bases remaining between them. CDR3 coding DNA: TGCGCCAGCAGCGAAGCCCCGGGAACCTACGAGCAGTACTTC. The encoded protein is CASSEAPGTYEQYF.

In its sample, this clone was seen a few times. V and J are TRBV19 and TRBJ1-5; TRBD1 aligns across 9 bases. With 1 base clipped from V and 7 bases from J, the junction kept 5 bases outside the gene matches. Germline values: CDR1 LNHDA, CDR2 SQIVND (reference sequence). The CDR3 length is 15 residues. In DNA form, the CDR3 reads TGTGCCAGTAGTATAGGAACAGGGGGCTGGCAGCCCCAGCATTTT. The encoded protein is CASSIGTGGWQPQHF.

V usage is TRBV16 and J usage is TRBJ1-1; tentative D call: TRBD1 (5 bases). The V and J ends lost 2 bases and 9 bases respectively, with 19 bases between them. Germline values: CDR1 KGHSY, CDR2 FQNENV. The CDR3 has 15 residues. This chain's CDR3 is CASSQPFDSKLQAFF. CDR3 nucleotide sequence: TGTGCCAGCAGCCAACCCTTCGACAGTAAGCTACAAGCTTTCTTT. Filled out from reference TRBV16 and TRBJ1-1, the complete variable domain reads GEEVAQTPKHLVRGEGQKAKLYCAPIKGHSYVFWYQQVLKNEFKFLISFQNENVFDETGMPKERFSAKCLPNSPCSLEIQATKLEDSAVYFCASSQPFDSKLQAFFGQGTRLTVV.

The V call is TRBV30, the J call TRBJ1-6; 7 bases are shared with TRBD1. V lost 4 bases and J lost 6; bases outside the gene matches: 9. The CDR3 is 15 residues long. Germline CDR1 GTSNPN, CDR2 SVGIG (reference sequence). The CDR3 region is CAWILDRASNSPLHF. In nucleotides, the CDR3 is TGTGCCTGGATCCTCGACAGGGCCTCTAATTCACCCCTCCACTTT.

The chain couples TRBV18 to TRBJ2-3; 9 bases fit TRBD1. Germline V CDR1 and CDR2: KGHSH, LQKENI. The CDR3 spans 16 residues. Unmatched junction bases numbered 8, after V lost 3 bases and J lost 4 bases. Written as DNA, the CDR3 is TGTGCCAGCTCACCTCGCGGGACAGGGTCAGCAGATACGCAGTATTTT. This codes for CASSPRGTGSADTQYF.

In the case of this clone: The sample holds other DNA sequences that translate to the same CDR3. The rearrangement joins TRBV5-8 to TRBJ2-5; D is unclear. Deletions cut 4 bases from V and 5 bases from J, with 9 bases between. The CDR3 is 12 residues long. CDR1 and CDR2 from the germline V gene are SGHTS and YDEGEE. The CDR3 DNA is TGTGCCAGCAGCCTCCTTCGGGAGACCCAGTACTTC. Its protein product is CASSLLRETQYF.

The genes are TRBV5-6 and TRBJ2-5; 9 bases align to TRBD1. J gave up 1 base and V 4 bases, and 8 bases lay outside the gene matches. Germline CDR1 and CDR2: SGHDT and YYEEEE. The CDR3 covers 16 residues. The CDR3 here is CASSLPGTGPQETQYF. CDR3 nucleotide sequence: TGTGCCAGCAGCCTCCCCGGGACAGGGCCCCAAGAGACCCAGTACTTC.

V usage is TRBV7-6 and J usage is TRBJ2-5; 14 bases are a match to TRBD2. V shed 5 bases, J shed 7 bases, and the junction held 6 bases outside the gene matches. The germline V gene encodes CDR1 SGHVS and CDR2 FNYEAQ. The CDR3 extends over 15 amino acids. CDR3 coding DNA: TGTGCCAGCAGCGCGGGACTAGCGGGGGTAGTGACCCAGTACTTC. Translating it yields CASSAGLAGVVTQYF. The whole variable domain, filled in from reference TRBV7-6 and TRBJ2-5, reads GAGVSQSPRYKVTKRGQDVALRCDPISGHVSLYWYRQALGQGPEFLTYFNYEAQQDKSGLPNDRFSAERPEGSISTLTIQRTEQRDSAMYRCASSAGLAGVVTQYFGPGTRLLVL.

The chain employs TRBV6-5 and TRBJ2-5; TRBD1 might be the D (6 bases). This CDR3 is built from 15 residues. With 0 bases removed from V and 4 bases from J, the gap between germline ends came to 12 bases. Germline loops: CDR1 MNHEY, CDR2 SVGAGI. The CDR3 sequence is CASSYSGGGLETQYF. The CDR3 coding sequence is TGTGCCAGCAGTTACTCGGGTGGGGGCTTAGAGACCCAGTACTTC.

The chain recombines TRBV7-8 with TRBJ2-7, with D uncertain. Per germline, CDR1 SGHVS and CDR2 FQNEAQ. V was trimmed by 1 base and J by 6 bases, leaving 7 bases between them. This CDR3 spans 12 amino acids. CDR3 DNA: TGTGCCAGCAGCTTAGGTCCCTCCGAGCAGTACTTC. Translated: CASSLGPSEQYF.

The chain couples TRBV18 to TRBJ2-1, with D possibly matching TRBD1 (6 bases). The CDR3 has 12 amino acids. V lost 3 bases and J lost 12, with 12 bases in between. Per germline, CDR1 KGHSH and CDR2 LQKENI. CDR3 sequence reads: CASSPDRFAQFF. The CDR3 DNA reads as TGTGCCAGCTCACCCGACAGGTTTGCGCAGTTCTTC.

The V call is TRBV4-2, the J call TRBJ1-5; weak D call: TRBD1 (5 bases). Trimming cost V 2 bases and J 3 bases, with 17 bases left between them. Per the germline V gene, CDR1 is LGHNA and CDR2 is YNFKEQ. This CDR3 comprises 17 residues. The CDR3, as DNA: TGTGCCAGCAGCCAAATAGCCACCGACAGTAACAATCAGCCCCAGCATTTT. Translating gives CASSQIATDSNNQPQHF.

This clone was seen once. The CDR3 DNA reads TGCGCCAGCAGCTCCCGGGACAGGGCCTACAATGAGCAGTTCTTC. As protein: CASSSRDRAYNEQFF. The chain combines TRBV4-3 with TRBJ2-1; 9 bases are shared with TRBD1. Germline V gives CDR1 LGHNA, CDR2 YSLEER. V shed 5 bases and J 2 bases; nucleotides not matched to a gene: 4. The length of the CDR3 is 15 residues.

The V gene is TRBV18, the J gene TRBJ2-7, with TRBD1 matching 8 bases. Germline V gene lookup returns CDR1 KGHSH and CDR2 LQKENI. V shed 2 bases and J 5 bases; nucleotides not matched to a gene: 8. The CDR3 contains 15 residues. CDR3 nucleotides: TGTGCCAGCTCACCAAGGGGACAGGAAGACCACGAGCAGTACTTC. This codes for CASSPRGQEDHEQYF.

The chain combines TRBV2 with TRBJ2-3; D is possibly TRBD1 (6 bases). Germline assignment: CDR1 SNHLY and CDR2 FYNNEI. Trimming removed 6 bases from V and 4 bases from J, with 17 bases in between. The length of the CDR3 is 15 residues. The DNA for the CDR3 is TGTGCCAGCAGCCCGGGACAAAGAGGCCCAGATACGCAGTATTTT. Translating it yields CASSPGQRGPDTQYF. Full variable domain (missing parts from reference TRBV2 and TRBJ2-3): EPEVTQTPSHQVTQMGQEVILRCVPISNHLYFYWYRQILGQKVEFLVSFYNNEISEKSEIFDDQFSVERPDGSNFTLKIRSTKLEDSAMYFCASSPGQRGPDTQYFGPGTRLTVL.

The chain is built from TRBV5-6 and TRBJ2-5, with a tentative D call TRBD2 (5 bases). With 0 bases removed from V and 5 bases from J, the gap between germline ends came to 20 bases. Germline V gene data show CDR1 as SGHDT and CDR2 as YYEEEE. The CDR3 length is 17 residues. In DNA, the CDR3 is TGTGCCAGCAGCTTGGCCTTTGCAGGAGGTGACTTGGAGACCCAGTACTTC. Its protein product is CASSLAFAGGDLETQYF.

The chain recombines TRBV21-1 with TRBJ1-6; whether TRBD1, the table's D call, matches the DNA was not checked. TRBV21-1 is a recognized pseudogene. The CDR3 sequence is 16 residues long. The DNA for the CDR3 is TGTGCCAGCAGGCCTCAGGGGCGGTGGAGTAATTCACCCCTCCACTTT. Residues: CASRPQGRWSNSPLHF.

J is TRBJ2-7 and V is TRBV19, with TRBD1 matching over 9 bases. Germline V gene lookup returns CDR1 LNHDA and CDR2 SQIVND (reference sequence). The CDR3 contains 15 residues. Losses at the gene ends were 1 base for V and 5 bases for J; bases not matched to a gene: 6. CDR3 in amino acids: CASSIAAGTGNEQYF. In nucleotides, the CDR3 is TGTGCCAGTAGTATAGCCGCCGGGACAGGGAACGAGCAGTACTTC.

This clone was observed once. The CDR3: CASSYSRDSSNTEAFF. CDR3 in DNA: TGTGCCAGCAGTTACTCCCGGGACTCTTCTAACACTGAAGCTTTCTTT. The chain links TRBV6-2 or TRBV6-3 to TRBJ1-1; D may be TRBD1 (5 bases). CDR3 length: 16 amino acids. The germline V and J ends were trimmed by 0 bases and 2 bases, with 13 bases remaining between them. Germline V gives CDR1 MNHEY, CDR2 SVGEGT.

The chain recombines TRBV9 with TRBJ1-3; unclear D gene. The CDR3 has 15 amino acids. CDR1 SGDLS and CDR2 YYNGEE come from the germline V gene. V was pared by 0 bases and J by 4 bases, with 11 bases between. CDR3 region: CASSVVGGPGNTIYF. For the CDR3, the DNA is TGTGCCAGCAGCGTAGTGGGTGGGCCCGGAAACACCATATATTTT.

The chain links TRBV3-1 (or the pseudogene TRBV3-2) to TRBJ1-5; D is unresolved. V was pared by 1 base and J by 0 bases, with 7 bases between. The CDR3 runs to 15 residues. The germline gives CDR1 LGHDT, CDR2 YNNKEL (reference sequence). The DNA of the CDR3 is TGTGCCAGCAGCCAAGGAGGCGCTAGCAATCAGCCCCAGCATTTT. This translates into CASSQGGASNQPQHF.

This clone was counted between two and nine times. The V call is TRBV30, the J call TRBJ1-4, with D possibly TRBD1 on 6 matching bases. CDR1 GTSNPN and CDR2 SVGIG come from the germline V gene (reference sequence). Trimming removed 3 bases from V and 3 bases from J, with 11 bases in between. CDR3 size: 14 residues. CDR3 sequence reads: CAWRQGSSNEKLFF. CDR3 DNA: TGTGCCTGGAGACAGGGATCCTCTAATGAAAAACTGTTTTTT.

The rearrangement links TRBV3-1 (or the pseudogene TRBV3-2) to TRBJ1-2, with D unclear. This CDR3 spans 15 amino acids. The germline V and J ends were trimmed by 3 bases and 0 bases, with 11 bases remaining between them. Per the germline V gene, CDR1 is LGHDT and CDR2 is YNNKEL (reference sequence). The CDR3 DNA follows: TGTGCCAGCAGCCAGGGAGGGATTCCTAACTATGGCTACACCTTC. It translates to CASSQGGIPNYGYTF.

J is TRBJ2-5 and V is TRBV5-1; 7 bases fit TRBD2. The germline gives CDR1 SGHRS, CDR2 YFSETQ. Trimming at V came to 0 bases and at J to 2 bases, leaving 10 bases not matched to a gene. CDR3 length: 17 residues. This chain's CDR3 is CASSLDLVAGVQETQYF. In DNA form, the CDR3 reads TGCGCCAGCAGCTTGGATCTTGTCGCGGGGGTGCAAGAGACCCAGTACTTC.